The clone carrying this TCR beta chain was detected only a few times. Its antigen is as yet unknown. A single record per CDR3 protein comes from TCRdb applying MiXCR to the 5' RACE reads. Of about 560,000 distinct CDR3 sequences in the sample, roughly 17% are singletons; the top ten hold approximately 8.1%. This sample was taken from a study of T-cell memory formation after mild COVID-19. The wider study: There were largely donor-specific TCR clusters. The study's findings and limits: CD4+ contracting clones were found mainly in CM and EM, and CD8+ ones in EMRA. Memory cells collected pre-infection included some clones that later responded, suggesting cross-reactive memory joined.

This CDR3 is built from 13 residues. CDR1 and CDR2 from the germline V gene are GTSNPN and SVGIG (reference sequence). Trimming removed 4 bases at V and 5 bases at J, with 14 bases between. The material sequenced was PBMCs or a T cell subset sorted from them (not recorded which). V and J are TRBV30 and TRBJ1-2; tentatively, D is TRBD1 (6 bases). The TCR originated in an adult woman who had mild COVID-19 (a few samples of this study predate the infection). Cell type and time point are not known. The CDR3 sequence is CAWIGGLGYGYTF. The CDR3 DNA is TGTGCCTGGATCGGGGGGCTCGGATATGGCTACACCTTC.